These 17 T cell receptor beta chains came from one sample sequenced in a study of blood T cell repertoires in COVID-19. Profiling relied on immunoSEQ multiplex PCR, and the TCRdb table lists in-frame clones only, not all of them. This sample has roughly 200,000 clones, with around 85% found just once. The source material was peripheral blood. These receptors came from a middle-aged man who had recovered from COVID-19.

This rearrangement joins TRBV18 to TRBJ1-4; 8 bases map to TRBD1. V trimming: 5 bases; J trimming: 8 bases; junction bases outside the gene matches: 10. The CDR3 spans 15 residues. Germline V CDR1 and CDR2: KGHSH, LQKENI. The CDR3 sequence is CASSAGQGREEKLFF. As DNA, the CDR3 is TGTGCCAGCTCAGCTGGACAGGGAAGGGAAGAAAAACTGTTTTTT.

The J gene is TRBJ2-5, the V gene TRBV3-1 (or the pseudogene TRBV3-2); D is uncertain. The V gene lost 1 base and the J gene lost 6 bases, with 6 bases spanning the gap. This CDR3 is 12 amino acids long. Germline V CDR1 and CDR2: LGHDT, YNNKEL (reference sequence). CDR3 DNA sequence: TGTGCCAGCAGCCAAGGACATCAGACCCAGTACTTC. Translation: CASSQGHQTQYF.

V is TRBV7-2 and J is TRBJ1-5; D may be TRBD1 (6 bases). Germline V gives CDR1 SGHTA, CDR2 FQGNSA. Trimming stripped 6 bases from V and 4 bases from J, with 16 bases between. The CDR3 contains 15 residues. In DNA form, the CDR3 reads TGTGCCAGCAGAATGACAGGCGCTACTAATCAGCCCCAGCATTTT. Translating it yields CASRMTGATNQPQHF.

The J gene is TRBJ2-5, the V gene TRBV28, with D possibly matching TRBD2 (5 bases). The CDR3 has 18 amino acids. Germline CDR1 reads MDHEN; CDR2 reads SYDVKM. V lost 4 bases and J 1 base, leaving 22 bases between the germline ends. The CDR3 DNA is TGTGCCAGCAGTTATATGTCGGGTAGCGTAGTTGCCCAAGAGACCCAGTACTTC. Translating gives CASSYMSGSVVAQETQYF.

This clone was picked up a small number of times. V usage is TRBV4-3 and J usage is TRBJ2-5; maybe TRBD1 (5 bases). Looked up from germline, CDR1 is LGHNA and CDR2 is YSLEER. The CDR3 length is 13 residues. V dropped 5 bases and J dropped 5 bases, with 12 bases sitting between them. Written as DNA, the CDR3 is TGCGCCAGCAGCGCCAGGGCTCGCGAGACCCAGTACTTC. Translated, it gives CASSARARETQYF.

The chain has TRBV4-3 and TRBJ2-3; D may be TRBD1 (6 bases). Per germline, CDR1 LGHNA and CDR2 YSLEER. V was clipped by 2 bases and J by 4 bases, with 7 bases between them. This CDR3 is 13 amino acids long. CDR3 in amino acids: CASSQQGPDTQYF. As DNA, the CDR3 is TGCGCCAGCAGCCAACAGGGGCCAGATACGCAGTATTTT.

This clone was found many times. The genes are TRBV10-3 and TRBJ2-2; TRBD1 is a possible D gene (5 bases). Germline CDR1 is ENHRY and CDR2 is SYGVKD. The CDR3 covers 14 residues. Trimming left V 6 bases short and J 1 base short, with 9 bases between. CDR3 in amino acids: CAISGDRNTGELFF. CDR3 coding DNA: TGTGCCATCAGCGGAGACAGGAACACCGGGGAGCTGTTTTTT.

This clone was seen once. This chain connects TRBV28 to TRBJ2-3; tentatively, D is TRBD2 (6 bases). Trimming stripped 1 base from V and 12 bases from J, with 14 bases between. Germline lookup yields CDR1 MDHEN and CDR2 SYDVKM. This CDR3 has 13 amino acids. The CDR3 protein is CASSLLGLPNQYF. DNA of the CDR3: TGTGCCAGCAGTTTATTGGGACTCCCAAATCAGTATTTT.

CDR3 sequence reads: CAWSRVGIRGPGNTIYF. The DNA of the CDR3 is TGTGCCTGGAGCCGCGTCGGCATAAGGGGTCCTGGAAACACCATATATTTT. The rearrangement links TRBV30 to TRBJ1-3; D might be TRBD1 (5 bases). CDR1 and CDR2 (germline): GTSNPN, SVGIG (reference sequence). Trimming removed 3 bases at V and 2 bases at J, with 20 bases between. This CDR3 has 17 residues.

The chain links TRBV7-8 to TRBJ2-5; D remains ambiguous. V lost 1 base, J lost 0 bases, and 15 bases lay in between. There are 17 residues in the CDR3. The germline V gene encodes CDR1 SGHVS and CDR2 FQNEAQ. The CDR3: CASSLGPGGLYQETQYF. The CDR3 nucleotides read TGTGCCAGCAGCTTAGGGCCCGGTGGGCTATACCAAGAGACCCAGTACTTC.

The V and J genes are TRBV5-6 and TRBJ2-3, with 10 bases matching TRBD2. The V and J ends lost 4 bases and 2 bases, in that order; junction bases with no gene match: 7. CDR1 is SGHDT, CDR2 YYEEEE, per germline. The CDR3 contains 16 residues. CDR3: CASSTILAGYTDTQYF. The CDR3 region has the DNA TGTGCCAGCAGCACCATACTAGCGGGGTACACAGATACGCAGTATTTT.

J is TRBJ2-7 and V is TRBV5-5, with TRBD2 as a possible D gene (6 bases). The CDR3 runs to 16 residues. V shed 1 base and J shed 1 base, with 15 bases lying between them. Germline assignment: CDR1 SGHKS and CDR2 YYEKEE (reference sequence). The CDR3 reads CASSLMNRDLSYEQYF. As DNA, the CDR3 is TGTGCCAGCAGCTTGATGAATCGGGACTTGTCCTACGAGCAGTACTTC.

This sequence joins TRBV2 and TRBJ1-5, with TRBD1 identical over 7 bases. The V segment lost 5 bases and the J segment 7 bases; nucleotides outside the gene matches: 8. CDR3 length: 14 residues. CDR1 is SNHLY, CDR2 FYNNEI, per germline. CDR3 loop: CASSQKGQLQPQHF. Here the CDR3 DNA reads TGTGCCAGCAGTCAAAAGGGACAGTTACAGCCCCAGCATTTT.

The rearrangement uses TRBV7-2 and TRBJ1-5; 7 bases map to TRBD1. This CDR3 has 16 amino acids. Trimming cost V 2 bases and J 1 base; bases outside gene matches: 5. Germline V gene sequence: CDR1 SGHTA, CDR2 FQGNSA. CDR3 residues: CASSLLGGGSNQPQHF. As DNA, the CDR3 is TGTGCCAGCAGCTTACTAGGGGGCGGAAGCAATCAGCCCCAGCATTTT.

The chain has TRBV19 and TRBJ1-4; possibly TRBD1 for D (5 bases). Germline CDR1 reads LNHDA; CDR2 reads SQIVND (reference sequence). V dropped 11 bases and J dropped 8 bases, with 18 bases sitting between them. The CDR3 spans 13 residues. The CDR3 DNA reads TGTGCCGGGGGGACGGCCGGGAGCGAAAAACTGTTTTTT. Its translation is CAGGTAGSEKLFF. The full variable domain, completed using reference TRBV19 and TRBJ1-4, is DGGITQSPKYLFRKEGQNVTLSCEQNLNHDAMYWYRQDPGQGLRLIYYSQIVNDFQKGDIAEGYSVSREKKESFPLTVTSAQKNPTAFYLCAGGTAGSEKLFFGSGTQLSVL.

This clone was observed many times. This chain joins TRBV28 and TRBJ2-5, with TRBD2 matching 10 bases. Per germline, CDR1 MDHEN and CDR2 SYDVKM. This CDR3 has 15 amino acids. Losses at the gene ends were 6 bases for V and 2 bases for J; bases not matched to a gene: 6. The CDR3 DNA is TGTGCCAGCAGGCCCACTAGCGGGGTACAAGAGACCCAGTACTTC. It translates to CASRPTSGVQETQYF.

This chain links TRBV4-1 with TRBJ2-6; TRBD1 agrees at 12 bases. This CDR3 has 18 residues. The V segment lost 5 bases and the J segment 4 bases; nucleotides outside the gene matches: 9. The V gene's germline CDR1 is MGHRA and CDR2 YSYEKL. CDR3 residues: CASSREGTGGSGANVLTF. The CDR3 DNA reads TGCGCCAGCAGCAGAGAGGGGACAGGGGGCTCCGGGGCCAACGTCCTGACTTTC.